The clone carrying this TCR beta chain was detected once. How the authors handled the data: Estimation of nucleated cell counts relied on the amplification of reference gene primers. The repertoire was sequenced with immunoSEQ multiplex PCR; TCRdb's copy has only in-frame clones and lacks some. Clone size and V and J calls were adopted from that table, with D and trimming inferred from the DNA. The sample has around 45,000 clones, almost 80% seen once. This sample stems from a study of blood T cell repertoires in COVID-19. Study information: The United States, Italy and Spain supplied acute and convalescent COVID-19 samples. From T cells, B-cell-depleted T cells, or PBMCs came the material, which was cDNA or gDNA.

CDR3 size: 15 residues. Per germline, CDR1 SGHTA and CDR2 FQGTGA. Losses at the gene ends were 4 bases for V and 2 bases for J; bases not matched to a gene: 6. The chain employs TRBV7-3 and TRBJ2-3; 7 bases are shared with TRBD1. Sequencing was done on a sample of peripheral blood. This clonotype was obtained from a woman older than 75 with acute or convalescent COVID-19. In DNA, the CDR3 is TGTGCCAGCAGCTCCTTCGGGACAGCCACAGATACGCAGTATTTT. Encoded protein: CASSSFGTATDTQYF.